The 7 T cell receptor beta chains reported below all come from one sample, sequenced in a study of cytomegalovirus exposure and HLA in healthy donors. 60 Vbeta and 13 Jbeta primers were used in PCR. The method was immunoSEQ multiplex PCR; TCRdb's version includes in-frame clones alone and lacks a portion of them. The table lists around 300,000 clones, under 80% of them singletons. The source material was PBMCs. The receptor set was obtained from a female donor in good health and CMV-seronegative.

In regard to this clone: Other DNA sequences in this sample translate to the same CDR3. This chain joins TRBV5-4 and TRBJ1-1; no clear D. The CDR3 sequence is 13 residues long. Germline V gene sequence: CDR1 SGHNT, CDR2 YYREEE (reference sequence). Trimming pared 0 bases from V and 4 bases from J, leaving 7 bases between. The CDR3 sequence: CASSLGQATEAFF. The CDR3 nucleotides read TGTGCCAGCAGCTTGGGACAAGCCACTGAAGCTTTCTTT. Combining the CDR3 with reference TRBV5-4 and TRBJ1-1 gives the whole variable domain ETGVTQSPTHLIKTRGQQVTLRCSSQSGHNTVSWYQQALGQGPQFIFQYYREEENGRGNFPPRFSGLQFPNYSSELNVNALELDDSALYLCASSLGQATEAFFGQGTRLTVV.

This sequence joins TRBV5-1 and TRBJ1-5; TRBD1 agrees at 10 bases. The CDR3 loop spans 15 amino acids. The germline gives CDR1 SGHRS, CDR2 YFSETQ. The J segment lost 6 bases and the V segment lost 4 bases, leaving 7 bases of the junction unmatched. CDR3: CASSPDRGSGQPQHF. CDR3 coding DNA: TGCGCCAGCAGCCCGGACAGGGGGTCTGGTCAGCCCCAGCATTTT.

Turning to this clone: Compared with germline, one end of the junction differs, possibly owing to a read error. The rearrangement joins TRBV30 to TRBJ2-5, with TRBD2 matching 12 bases. Germline assignment: CDR1 GTSNPN and CDR2 SVGIG (reference sequence). The CDR3 covers 13 residues. CDR3 protein: CARRLAGAETQYF. The CDR3, as DNA: TGTGCCAGGAGACTAGCGGGAGCGGAGACCCAGTACTTC. Drawing the rest from reference TRBV30 and TRBJ2-5, the complete variable domain is SQTIHQWPATLVQPVGSPLSLECTVEGTSNPNLYWYRQAAGRGLQLLFYSVGIGQISSEVPQNLSASRPQDRQFILSSKKLLLSDSGFYLCARRLAGAETQYFGPGTRLLVL.

This chain links TRBV14 with TRBJ2-1, with 8 bases aligning to TRBD2. Unmatched junction bases numbered 16, after V lost 4 bases and J lost 5 bases. From germline, CDR1 is SGHDN and CDR2 FVKESK. The CDR3 has 18 amino acids. This chain's CDR3 is CASSRPILAGLSHNEQFF. In DNA form, the CDR3 reads TGTGCCAGCAGCCGCCCTATCTTAGCGGGACTCTCTCACAATGAGCAGTTCTTC.

For this clone: Other DNA sequences of this sample code for an identical CDR3. The V and J genes are TRBV30 and TRBJ1-3; a weak D match, TRBD1 (5 bases). The CDR3 runs 13 residues. Trimming cost V 3 bases and J 4 bases, with 10 bases left between them. Germline V CDR1 and CDR2: GTSNPN, SVGIG (reference sequence). The CDR3 spells CAWSVGVGNTIYF. In DNA, the CDR3 is TGTGCCTGGAGCGTAGGGGTAGGAAACACCATATATTTT.

The CDR3 DNA is TGTGCCAGCAGCTCCCAGACAGGGCCGACGAATGAGCAGTTCTTC. It translates to CASSSQTGPTNEQFF. V and J are TRBV7-2 and TRBJ2-1; 7 nucleotides line up with TRBD1. The CDR3 length is 15 residues. CDR1 and CDR2 from the germline V gene are SGHTA and FQGNSA. The V segment lost 4 bases and the J segment 7 bases; nucleotides outside the gene matches: 10.

This clone was recorded only once. This sequence joins TRBV19 and TRBJ2-7; a weak D match, TRBD1 (5 bases). The CDR3 length is 14 residues. Looked up from germline, CDR1 is LNHDA and CDR2 is SQIVND (reference sequence). V lost 3 bases and J 2 bases, leaving 11 bases between the germline ends. The CDR3 DNA follows: TGTGCCAGTAGTATGAGCAGGGCGGCCTACGAGCAGTACTTC. Translating it yields CASSMSRAAYEQYF.